This is a list of T cell receptor beta chains from one sample in a study of cytomegalovirus exposure and HLA in healthy donors. Only in-frame clones appear in the TCRdb table, and some are missing; sequencing was by immunoSEQ multiplex PCR. The table has 210,000 or so clones, around 80% seen once. The sequenced sample consisted of PBMCs. Receptors originate from a woman aged 40 to 49 in good health and CMV-seronegative. The CDR3 runs from the conserved cysteine through the conserved F or W. The order of the fields is D gene, clone size, J gene, V gene, CDR3 protein, CDR3 DNA. A D gene is named only where the DNA matches it firmly. The size entry is marked missing in some rows and otherwise reads once, few, many or a size class.

d_call: NA; clone_size: NA; j_call: TRBJ2-3; v_call: TRBV4-1; cdr3_aa: CASSQPAENTQYF; cdr3_nt: TGCGCCAGCAGCCAACCCGCCGAGAATACGCAGTATTTT
d_call: NA; clone_size: NA; j_call: TRBJ1-2; v_call: TRBV7-9; cdr3_aa: CASSLAGGGYTF; cdr3_nt: TGTGCCAGCAGCTTAGCGGGGGGAGGCTACACCTTC
d_call: NA; clone_size: NA; j_call: TRBJ1-3; v_call: TRBV7-8; cdr3_aa: CASKAWEPAGNTIYF; cdr3_nt: TGTGCCAGCAAGGCCTGGGAGCCTGCTGGAAACACCATATATTTT
d_call: NA; clone_size: few; j_call: TRBJ1-5; v_call: TRBV2; cdr3_aa: CASSERGNQPQHF; cdr3_nt: TGTGCCAGCAGTGAAAGGGGGAACCAGCCCCAGCATTTT
d_call: NA; clone_size: NA; j_call: TRBJ2-7; v_call: TRBV7-2; cdr3_aa: CASSLGGGFAYEQYF; cdr3_nt: TGTGCCAGCAGCTTAGGCGGCGGGTTCGCCTACGAGCAGTACTTC
d_call: NA; clone_size: NA; j_call: TRBJ1-2; v_call: TRBV18; cdr3_aa: CASSLKPGLTYGYTF; cdr3_nt: TGTGCCAGCTCACTAAAGCCGGGACTGACCTATGGCTACACCTTC
d_call: NA; clone_size: once; j_call: TRBJ1-1; v_call: TRBV9; cdr3_aa: CASSIGGNTEAFF; cdr3_nt: TGTGCCAGCAGCATCGGGGGGAACACTGAAGCTTTCTTT
d_call: TRBD1; clone_size: NA; j_call: TRBJ1-1; v_call: TRBV5-1; cdr3_aa: CASSETGANTEAFF; cdr3_nt: TGCGCCAGCAGCGAAACAGGGGCGAACACTGAAGCTTTCTTT
d_call: NA; clone_size: NA; j_call: TRBJ1-1; v_call: TRBV6-1; cdr3_aa: CASSEARWRGENTEAFF; cdr3_nt: TGTGCCAGCAGTGAAGCCCGCTGGAGGGGCGAGAACACTGAAGCTTTCTTT
d_call: TRBD1; clone_size: NA; j_call: TRBJ1-2; v_call: TRBV5-1; cdr3_aa: CASSLPRQGGGYTF; cdr3_nt: TGCGCCAGCAGCTTGCCCCGACAGGGAGGTGGCTACACCTTC
d_call: NA; clone_size: NA; j_call: TRBJ2-7; v_call: TRBV15; cdr3_aa: CATSRDLSSYEQYF; cdr3_nt: TGTGCCACCAGCAGAGACCTGAGCTCCTACGAGCAGTACTTC
d_call: NA; clone_size: once; j_call: TRBJ1-2; v_call: TRBV4-3; cdr3_aa: CASSQETENGGYTF; cdr3_nt: TGCGCCAGCAGCCAAGAGACAGAAAACGGGGGCTACACCTTC
d_call: NA; clone_size: few; j_call: TRBJ1-1; v_call: TRBV6-6; cdr3_aa: CASSYSTQGFTEAFF; cdr3_nt: TGTGCCAGCAGTTACTCGACGCAGGGGTTCACTGAAGCTTTCTTT